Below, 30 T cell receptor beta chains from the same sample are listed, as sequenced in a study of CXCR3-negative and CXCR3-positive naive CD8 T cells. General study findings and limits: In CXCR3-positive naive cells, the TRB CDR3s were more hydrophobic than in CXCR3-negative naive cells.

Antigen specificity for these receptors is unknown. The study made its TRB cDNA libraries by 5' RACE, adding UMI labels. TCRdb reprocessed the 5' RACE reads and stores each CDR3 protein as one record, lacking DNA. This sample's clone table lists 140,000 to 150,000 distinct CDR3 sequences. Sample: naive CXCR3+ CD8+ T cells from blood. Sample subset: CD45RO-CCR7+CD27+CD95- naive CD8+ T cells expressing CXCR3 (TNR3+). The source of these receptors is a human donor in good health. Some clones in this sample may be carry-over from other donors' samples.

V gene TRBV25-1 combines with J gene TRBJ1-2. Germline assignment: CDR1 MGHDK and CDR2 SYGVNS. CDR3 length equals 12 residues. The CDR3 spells CASSEYRDGYTF.

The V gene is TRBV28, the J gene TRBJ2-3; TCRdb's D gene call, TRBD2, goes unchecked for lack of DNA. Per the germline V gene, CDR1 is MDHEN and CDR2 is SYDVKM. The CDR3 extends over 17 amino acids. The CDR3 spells CASSSIGTSGSADTQYF.

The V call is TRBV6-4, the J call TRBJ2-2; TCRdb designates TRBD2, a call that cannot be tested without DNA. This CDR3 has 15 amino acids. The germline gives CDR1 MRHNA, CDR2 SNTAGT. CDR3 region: CASSLSDSNTGELFF.

This CDR3 reads CASSEGQTNYGYTF. The rearrangement joins TRBV18 to TRBJ1-2; as DNA is missing, the TRBD1 call by TCRdb cannot be tested. This CDR3 spans 14 amino acids. CDR1 is KGHSH, CDR2 LQKENI, per germline.

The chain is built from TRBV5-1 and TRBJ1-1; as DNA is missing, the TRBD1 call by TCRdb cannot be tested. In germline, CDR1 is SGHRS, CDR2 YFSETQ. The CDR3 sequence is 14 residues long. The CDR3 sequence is CASSLANRVTEAFF.

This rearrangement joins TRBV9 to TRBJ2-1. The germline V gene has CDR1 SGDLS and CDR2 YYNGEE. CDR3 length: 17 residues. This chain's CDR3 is CASSTNPTSGLYNEQFF.

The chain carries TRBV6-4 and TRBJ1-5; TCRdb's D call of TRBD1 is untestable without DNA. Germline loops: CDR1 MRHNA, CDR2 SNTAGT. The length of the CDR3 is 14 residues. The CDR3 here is CASKSPTGDQPQHF.

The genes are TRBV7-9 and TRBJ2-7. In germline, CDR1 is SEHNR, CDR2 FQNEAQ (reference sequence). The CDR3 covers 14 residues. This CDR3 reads CASSGSGGSYEQYF.

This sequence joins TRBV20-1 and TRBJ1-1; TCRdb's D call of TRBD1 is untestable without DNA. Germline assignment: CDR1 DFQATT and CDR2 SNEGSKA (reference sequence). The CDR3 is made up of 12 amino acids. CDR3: CGARMGGTEAFF.

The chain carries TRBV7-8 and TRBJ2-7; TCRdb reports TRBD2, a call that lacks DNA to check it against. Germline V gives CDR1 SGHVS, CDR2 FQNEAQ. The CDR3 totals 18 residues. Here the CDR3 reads CASSLSPSGRAISYEQYF.

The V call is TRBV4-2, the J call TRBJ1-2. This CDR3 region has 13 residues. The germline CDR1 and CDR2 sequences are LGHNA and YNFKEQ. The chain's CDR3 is CASSLGIYYGYTF.

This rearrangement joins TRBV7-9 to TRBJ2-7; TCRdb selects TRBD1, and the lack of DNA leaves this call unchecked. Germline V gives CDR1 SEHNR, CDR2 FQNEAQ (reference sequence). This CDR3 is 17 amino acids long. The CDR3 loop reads CASSLDYGQGRPYEQYF.

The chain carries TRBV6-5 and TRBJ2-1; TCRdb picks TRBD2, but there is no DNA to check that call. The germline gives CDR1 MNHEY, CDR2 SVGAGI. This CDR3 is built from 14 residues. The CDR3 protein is CASSYGTSNNEQFF.

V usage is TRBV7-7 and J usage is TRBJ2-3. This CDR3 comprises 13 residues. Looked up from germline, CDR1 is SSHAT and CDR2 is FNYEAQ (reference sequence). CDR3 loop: CASSSGWGDTQYF.

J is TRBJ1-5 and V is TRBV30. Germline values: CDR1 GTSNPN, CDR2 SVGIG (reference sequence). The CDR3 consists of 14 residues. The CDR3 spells CAWSVSGRYQPQHF.

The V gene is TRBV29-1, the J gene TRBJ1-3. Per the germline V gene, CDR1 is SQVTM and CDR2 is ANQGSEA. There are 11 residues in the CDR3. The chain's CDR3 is CSVVLWNTIYF.

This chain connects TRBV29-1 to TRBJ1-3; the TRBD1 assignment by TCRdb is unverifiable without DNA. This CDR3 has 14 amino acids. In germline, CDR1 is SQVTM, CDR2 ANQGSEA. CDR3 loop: CSASTGTSGNTIYF.

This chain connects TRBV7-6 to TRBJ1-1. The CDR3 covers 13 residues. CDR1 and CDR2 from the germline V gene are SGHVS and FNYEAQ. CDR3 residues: CASSLERYTEAFF.

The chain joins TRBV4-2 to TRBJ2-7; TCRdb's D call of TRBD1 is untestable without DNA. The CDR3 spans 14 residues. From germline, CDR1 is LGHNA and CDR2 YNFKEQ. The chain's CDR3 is CASSQGTPLYEQYF.

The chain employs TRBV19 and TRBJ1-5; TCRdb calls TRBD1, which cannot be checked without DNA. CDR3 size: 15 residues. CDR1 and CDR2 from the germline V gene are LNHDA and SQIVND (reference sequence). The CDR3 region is CASRELTAANQPQHF.

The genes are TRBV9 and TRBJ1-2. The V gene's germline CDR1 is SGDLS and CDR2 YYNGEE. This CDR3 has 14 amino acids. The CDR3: CASSASGSYYGYTF.

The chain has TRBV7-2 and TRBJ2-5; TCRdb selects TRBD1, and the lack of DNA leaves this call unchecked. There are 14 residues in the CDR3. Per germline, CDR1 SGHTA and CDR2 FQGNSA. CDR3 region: CASSPWTGIETQYF.

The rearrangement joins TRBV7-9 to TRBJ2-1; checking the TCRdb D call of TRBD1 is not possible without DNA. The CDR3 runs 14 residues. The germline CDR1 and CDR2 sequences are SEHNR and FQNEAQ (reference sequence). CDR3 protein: CASIPPGKSNEQFF.

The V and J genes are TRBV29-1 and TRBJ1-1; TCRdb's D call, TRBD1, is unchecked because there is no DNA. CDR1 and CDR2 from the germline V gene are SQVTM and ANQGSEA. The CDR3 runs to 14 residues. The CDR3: CSVETGQGGTEAFF.

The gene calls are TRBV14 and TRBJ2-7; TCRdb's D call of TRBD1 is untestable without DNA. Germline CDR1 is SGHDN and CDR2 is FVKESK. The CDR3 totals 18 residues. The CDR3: CASSQDPLGQTFSYEQYF.

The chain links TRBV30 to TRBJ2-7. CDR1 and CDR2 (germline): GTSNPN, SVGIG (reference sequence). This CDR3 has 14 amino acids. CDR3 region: CAWSVLEMTGEQYF.

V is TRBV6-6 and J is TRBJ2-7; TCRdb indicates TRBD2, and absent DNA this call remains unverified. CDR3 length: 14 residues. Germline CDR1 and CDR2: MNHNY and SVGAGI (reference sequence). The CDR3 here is CASSTTSGGYEQYF.

The chain's CDR3 is CATSRTGPDTQYF. This chain links TRBV15 with TRBJ2-3; the D call from TCRdb, TRBD1, cannot be confirmed without DNA. The CDR3 sequence is 13 residues long. Germline values: CDR1 LNHNV, CDR2 YYDKDF (reference sequence).

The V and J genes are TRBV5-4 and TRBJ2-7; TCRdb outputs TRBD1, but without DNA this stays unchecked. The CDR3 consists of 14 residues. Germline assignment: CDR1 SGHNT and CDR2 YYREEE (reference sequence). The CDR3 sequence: CASSVRGEYYEQYF.

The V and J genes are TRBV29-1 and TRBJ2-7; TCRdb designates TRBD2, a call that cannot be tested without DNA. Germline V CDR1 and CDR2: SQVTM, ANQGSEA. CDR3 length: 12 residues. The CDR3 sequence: CSEEVGGSEQYF.